The next 16 T cell receptor beta chains were all read from a single sample in a study of cytomegalovirus exposure and HLA in healthy donors. 13 Jbeta primers and 60 Vbeta primers were used for the PCR. Assay: immunoSEQ multiplex PCR; the TCRdb copy retains only in-frame clones and omits some. Among tens of thousands of clones listed, about three quarters were seen once. Input material: PBMCs. The receptor set was obtained from a man in his fifties in good health and CMV-seropositive.

The chain is built from TRBV5-4 and TRBJ2-5, with 7 bases matching TRBD1. The V gene's germline CDR1 is SGHNT and CDR2 YYREEE (reference sequence). This CDR3 is 11 amino acids long. V lost 3 bases to trimming and J lost 7 bases; unmatched junction nucleotides: 0. The CDR3 bases are TGTGCCAGCAGCTCAGGGGGGACCCAGTACTTC. It yields the protein CASSSGGTQYF.

The chain recombines TRBV7-9 with TRBJ2-7; D possibly corresponds to TRBD2 (6 bases). The CDR3 contains 15 residues. Germline assignment: CDR1 SEHNR and CDR2 FQNEAQ (reference sequence). Trimming cost V 4 bases and J 0 bases, with 13 bases left between them. The CDR3 nucleotides read TGTGCCAGCAGCTCGGGACTTCTGAGCTCCTACGAGCAGTACTTC. It yields the protein CASSSGLLSSYEQYF.

The J gene is TRBJ1-1, the V gene TRBV6-5; no clear D. Germline CDR1 MNHEY, CDR2 SVGAGI. Between the trimmed V and J ends, which lost 6 bases and 0 bases, there was a span of 5 bases. The CDR3 contains 12 residues. The CDR3 here is CASRRMNTEAFF. CDR3 nucleotides: TGTGCCAGCAGGCGAATGAACACTGAAGCTTTCTTT.

The chain is built from TRBV29-1 and TRBJ2-2; 15 bases map to TRBD2. The CDR3 is made up of 16 amino acids. The J segment lost 2 bases and the V segment lost 7 bases, leaving 5 bases of the junction unmatched. In germline, CDR1 is SQVTM, CDR2 ANQGSEA. CDR3 nucleotides: TGCAGCGCTCGGGGACTAGCGGGAGGTAACACCGGGGAGCTGTTTTTT. Residues: CSARGLAGGNTGELFF.

The CDR3 region has the DNA TGTGCCAGCAGTAAGGGACTAGCAATCGATGAGCAGTTCTTC. This gives the protein CASSKGLAIDEQFF. The rearrangement uses TRBV6-6 and TRBJ2-1; 9 bases are shared with TRBD2. The V segment lost 5 bases and the J segment 8 bases; nucleotides outside the gene matches: 7. The CDR3 is 14 amino acids. The germline V gene encodes CDR1 MNHNY and CDR2 SVGAGI (reference sequence).

The chain combines TRBV11-3 with TRBJ1-2, with 12 bases identical to TRBD1. The CDR3 sequence is 15 residues long. The germline gives CDR1 SGHNT, CDR2 YENEEA. Unmatched junction bases numbered 5, after V lost 5 bases and J lost 4 bases. The CDR3 DNA follows: TGTGCCAGCAGCCCCGGGACAGGGGGCGTCTATGGCTACACCTTC. Translating gives CASSPGTGGVYGYTF.

Here the CDR3 DNA reads TGTGCCAGCAGTTATGACAGGGGGGGCTCCTACGAGCAGTACTTC. It is translated as CASSYDRGGSYEQYF. This chain connects TRBV11-3 to TRBJ2-7, with TRBD1 matching over 9 bases. Germline lookup yields CDR1 SGHNT and CDR2 YENEEA. The CDR3 is made up of 15 amino acids. The trim removed 6 bases at V and 0 bases at J, leaving 6 bases unmatched.

The gene calls are TRBV2 and TRBJ2-1, with 14 nucleotides matching TRBD2. The CDR3 runs to 16 residues. Germline-derived CDR1 and CDR2 are SNHLY and FYNNEI. With 10 bases clipped from V and 0 bases from J, the junction kept 5 bases outside the gene matches. The CDR3 DNA is TGTGCCATCCGACTAGCGGGAGGGAGCTCCTACAATGAGCAGTTCTTC. It is translated as CAIRLAGGSSYNEQFF.

This chain joins TRBV7-2 and TRBJ2-1, with 8 bases that match TRBD2. This CDR3 is 18 amino acids long. CDR1 and CDR2 from the germline V gene are SGHTA and FQGNSA. With 2 bases clipped from V and 13 bases from J, the junction kept 22 bases outside the gene matches. In DNA, the CDR3 is TGTGCCAGCAGCTTAAGGAATCAGCGGGAGTGGATTTCTGTTAGTCAGTTCTTC. Translating gives CASSLRNQREWISVSQFF.

The chain couples TRBV5-6 to TRBJ2-2; TRBD1 aligns across 10 bases. V trimming: 1 base; J trimming: 3 bases; junction bases outside the gene matches: 3. CDR3 size: 16 residues. CDR1 and CDR2 (germline): SGHDT, YYEEEE. The DNA of the CDR3 is TGTGCCAGCAGCTTGTTGGGGACAGGGGACACCGGGGAGCTGTTTTTT. This encodes CASSLLGTGDTGELFF.

The rearrangement links TRBV6-4 to TRBJ1-1; D not certain. The CDR3 totals 13 residues. Germline loops: CDR1 MRHNA, CDR2 SNTAGT. The ends were cut back, 4 bases at V and 1 base at J, with 7 bases in the middle. CDR3 sequence reads: CASSARENTEAFF. Here the CDR3 DNA reads TGTGCCAGCAGTGCCCGGGAGAACACTGAAGCTTTCTTT.

This clone was counted between two and nine times. The CDR3 DNA is TGTGCCTGGAGCCCTCAAGAGACCCAGTACTTC. It codes for CAWSPQETQYF. The chain couples TRBV30 to TRBJ2-5, with unresolved D. This CDR3 is 11 amino acids long. Trimming took 3 bases from V and 2 from J, leaving 4 bases between them. The V gene's germline CDR1 is GTSNPN and CDR2 SVGIG (reference sequence).

This chain's CDR3 is CATKRQGESNQPQHF. The CDR3 nucleotides are TGTGCCACCAAGAGACAGGGGGAAAGCAATCAGCCCCAGCATTTT. The J gene is TRBJ1-5, the V gene TRBV15, with 9 positions matching TRBD1. This CDR3 has 15 residues. CDR1 LNHNV and CDR2 YYDKDF come from the germline V gene (reference sequence). J lost 1 base, V lost 7 bases, and 5 bases had no gene match. Combining the CDR3 with reference TRBV15 and TRBJ1-5 gives the whole variable domain DAMVIQNPRYQVTQFGKPVTLSCSQTLNHNVMYWYQQKSSQAPKLLFHYYDKDFNNEADTPDNFQSRRPNTSFCFLDIRSPGLGDTAMYLCATKRQGESNQPQHFGDGTRLSIL.

This chain links TRBV11-2 with TRBJ1-1, with a tentative D call TRBD1 (5 bases). In germline, CDR1 is SGHAT, CDR2 FQNNGV. Deletions cut 5 bases from V and 5 bases from J, with 18 bases between. This CDR3 has 15 amino acids. The CDR3 DNA reads TGTGCCAGCAGCCCACAGGTGCAGGCGAGAACTGAAGCTTTCTTT. Protein: CASSPQVQARTEAFF.

This chain connects TRBV27 to TRBJ2-5; 9 bases agree with TRBD2. This CDR3 has 17 amino acids. The J segment lost 5 bases and the V segment lost 6 bases, leaving 16 bases of the junction unmatched. Germline V lookup: CDR1 MNHEY, CDR2 SMNVEV (reference sequence). As DNA, the CDR3 is TGTGCCAGCAGGGGATATCTAGCGGGAAAAGATACGGAGACCCAGTACTTC. Its protein product is CASRGYLAGKDTETQYF.

J is TRBJ2-7 and V is TRBV2; 9 nucleotides line up with TRBD2. Unmatched junction bases numbered 7, after V lost 7 bases and J lost 3 bases. Germline V gene data show CDR1 as SNHLY and CDR2 as FYNNEI. This CDR3 contains 14 residues. This CDR3 is CASIVGTSFYEQYF. CDR3 nucleotide sequence: TGTGCCAGCATTGTCGGGACTAGCTTCTACGAGCAGTACTTC.